This TCR beta chain was profiled in a study of blood T cells in healthy people across ages. Study as a whole: Per every two T cells, about one barcoded beta molecule was captured by template switching. Study-level points and caveats: With age, beta diversity per million T cells declined roughly linearly, significantly by roughly 40. Any conclusive comparison of naive versus antigen-experienced cells was prevented by using unsorted PBMCs.

Healthy Caucasian individuals from Russia aged about 6 to 100 served as donors. Concerning this clonotype: No antigen is known for it.

PCR was performed a second time for roughly 6 to 12 cycles using a sample-barcoded 5' primer and a J-beta primer mix. In TCRdb, the 5' RACE reads were re-called with MiXCR into one record per CDR3 protein. Of 540,000 or so distinct CDR3 sequences in the sample, 40% to 55% were seen once. Per germline, CDR1 LGHDT and CDR2 YNNKEL (reference sequence). The CDR3 totals 16 residues. The junction had 10 bases not matched to a gene; V was cut back by 2 bases and J by 13 bases. This chain links TRBV3-1 with TRBJ2-4; 14 nucleotides align to TRBD2. The origin of this receptor is a man older than 75 in good health. Sequenced input: blood. The CDR3 bases are TGTGCCAGCAGCCAAAATCCAGGACTAGCGGGAGGTCCGCAGTACTTC. Translating it yields CASSQNPGLAGGPQYF. Full variable domain (outside the CDR3, taken from reference TRBV3-1 and TRBJ2-4): DTAVSQTPKYLVTQMGNDKSIKCEQNLGHDTMYWYKQDSKKFLKIMFSYNNKELIINETVPNRFSPKSPDKAHLNLHINSLELGDSAVYFCASSQNPGLAGGPQYFGAGTRLSVL.